Here is one T cell receptor (beta chain) with its context. V dropped 5 bases and J dropped 7; count of bases not matched to a gene: 5. Germline V gene sequence: CDR1 MNHEY, CDR2 SVGAGI. This CDR3 has 15 residues. These data come from a study of blood T cell repertoires in COVID-19. Method: immunoSEQ multiplex PCR; TCRdb's copy keeps in-frame clones and lacks some. This sample has 300,000 or so clones, with around 84% found just once. The sequenced sample was PBMCs or T cells enriched from blood (not recorded which). The TCR originated in a woman in her late teens or twenties who had recovered from COVID-19. V and J are TRBV6-5 and TRBJ2-1; 13 nucleotides match TRBD2. The CDR3 sequence is CASSRTSGRGNEQFF. DNA of the CDR3: TGTGCCAGCAGTCGGACTAGCGGGAGAGGAAATGAGCAGTTCTTC.